This T cell receptor (beta chain) came from a study of cytomegalovirus exposure and HLA in healthy donors. The CDR3 contains 11 residues. CDR1 and CDR2 from the germline V gene are MNHNS and SASEGT. Trimming left V 6 bases short and J 4 bases short, with 4 bases between. In regard to this clone: Its antigen is still unknown. This CDR3 is also generated by other DNA sequences in the sample.

PCR employed 60 Vbeta and 13 Jbeta primers. Assay: immunoSEQ multiplex PCR; the TCRdb copy retains only in-frame clones and omits some. The sample lists around 69,000 clones; 70% to 80% were seen once. General study findings and limits: According to reports, the classifier identified cytomegalovirus status with high specificity and sensitivity. Specificity for CMV antigens was confirmed in vitro for a few of the CMV-associated chains. According to a later analysis, donors in an Asian-associated ancestry cluster reportedly had fewer N-insertions than the roughly 670-donor mean.

The source material was PBMCs. The origin of this receptor is a woman in her forties or fifties in good health and CMV-seropositive. The chain recombines TRBV6-1 with TRBJ1-5, with D uncertain. CDR3: CASSFNQPQHF. CDR3 in DNA: TGTGCCAGCAGCTTTAATCAGCCCCAGCATTTT.